This section outlines one T cell receptor (beta chain) sequence together with its context. Its binding antigen is unknown. Base-call qualities are not available, and no considerably larger clone is one nucleotide away. CDR1 and CDR2 (MNHEY, SMNVEV) derive from the germline V gene (reference sequence). Including the terminal cysteine and phenylalanine, the CDR3 comprises 15 residues. Of the read, only the CDR3 DNA is kept; its 45 bases are in frame from base 1. Relative to germline, V is 5 bases shorter and J is 0 bases shorter, with 14 bases between their ends. Using the deep immunoSEQ assay, TCR CDR3 regions were amplified from genomic DNA by multiplex PCR. For each cell subset, the extracted genomic DNA was distributed evenly across all wells of several immunoSEQ 96-well plates, and each plate served as one replicate. For sorted subsets, approximately 190 ng genomic DNA, equal to approximately 30,000 T cell genomes, was loaded into each replicate PCR. Purified libraries were quantified with a Qubit 3.0 fluorometer, sized on a Bioanalyzer 2100, and re-quantified with the KAPA Library Quantification kit. Every immunoSEQ 96-well plate was sequenced on a separate single-read 150-cycle Illumina NextSeq 550 flow cell. Turning to the authors' computational methods: Because only junctional sequences without quality scores were contained in the immunoSEQ output, filtering matching that applied to full-length reads could not be performed. To assign V/J genes and CDR3, sequences were annotated using PyIR, a Python wrapper for IgBLAST v1.9, with IMGT germline references. Reads with weak V/J assignments (E-value above 1e-6), missing CDR3, stop codons, out-of-frame junctions, or ambiguous translated residues were removed. V3J clonotypes were defined as sequences sharing an identical inferred V gene, J gene, and CDR3 amino acid sequence. Percentage overlap between repertoires was calculated by dividing the number of shared unique clonotypes by the size of the smaller repertoire. Three approaches were used to assess repertoire richness: RTK rarefaction, the Chao1 estimator, and Recon v2.1 estimates of unobserved clonotypes. OLGA was used to compute generation probabilities for all TCRbeta clonotypes that the gDNA method yielded from four donors. TCRdb stores this immuneACCESS table with in-frame sequences only. Part of the clones is absent; in the studies checked, under half of the shortfall reflects unresolved V genes, and no reason is known for the rest. That table gives V, J and clone size, and the DNA gave D and trimming. The sample table records 2.3 million or so clones; over 85% of these occur just once. The ten most abundant clones make up 0.35% to 0.45% of the sample.

This specimen comes from a study of shared clonotypes between healthy human individuals (dated by TCRdb to 2019 to 2021). Background on the whole study: The cohort included a few men and a couple of women between 18 and 49 years of age. For each donor, three plates each were used for CD4 naive and CD4 memory, two plates were used for CD8 naive, and one plate was used for CD8 memory. Blood TCR repertoires of a handful of healthy adults were deeply sequenced to estimate repertoire size and the extent of clonotype sharing between individuals. Libraries were prepared and TCR repertoires were sequenced by different laboratories using diverse techniques, in order to increase sequencing depth and limit assay-specific biases. Each donor's leukapheresis produced roughly between about 0.85 and 10 billion PBMCs.

Summary of the overall study and its limitations: Clonotypes shared by all four sorted-subset donors showed higher generation probabilities than non-shared clonotypes. Pairwise subsampling led to the expectation that sequencing depth would affect the degree of clonotype sharing among donors. Because the study included only a small number of donors, the genetic and exposure-history diversity represented was limited. Larger estimated clonotype richness was generally found for naive subsets than for memory subsets. Sampling was limited to blood, and TCR repertoires in tissue likely differ from TCR repertoires in blood. Even with the large sequencing depth, rarefaction of the sorted-subset datasets indicated that sequencing was incomplete. When several donors were compared, the shared fraction of clonotypes was roughly 5% for naive CD4, around 4% for naive CD8, 2% to 2.5% for memory CD4, and under 0.5% for memory CD8.

The donors were healthy, HIV-negative adults with no recently reported acute infections or vaccinations. Only Caucasian adults living in Nashville, Tennessee, USA were represented among the donors. CD4+ T cells were enriched by magnetic negative selection; naive cells were then positively selected on CD45RA, and the negative fraction formed the memory subset. Blood was collected by leukapheresis, and PBMCs were isolated by Ficoll-Histopaque density gradient centrifugation and then cryopreserved in liquid nitrogen vapor phase. Analytical flow cytometry was used to check the purity and quantity of every magnetically sorted T cell population. Genomic DNA was isolated from every sorted fraction and measured by UV absorbance on a Nanodrop 2000c.

The sequencing input was naive CD4+ T cells from PBMCs. The intended sense of this specimen's cell subset or site label: CD45RA+ positively selected. Recombination linked TRBV27 to TRBJ2-7, and TRBD1 may be the D gene, going by 6 matching bases. This receptor was taken from a man between 18 and 35 years old in good health. Some clones in this sample may be carry-over from other donors' samples. The bases read TGTGCCAGCAGTCCACGACAGGTCCTCTCCTACGAGCAGTACTTC. It specifies CASSPRQVLSYEQYF.